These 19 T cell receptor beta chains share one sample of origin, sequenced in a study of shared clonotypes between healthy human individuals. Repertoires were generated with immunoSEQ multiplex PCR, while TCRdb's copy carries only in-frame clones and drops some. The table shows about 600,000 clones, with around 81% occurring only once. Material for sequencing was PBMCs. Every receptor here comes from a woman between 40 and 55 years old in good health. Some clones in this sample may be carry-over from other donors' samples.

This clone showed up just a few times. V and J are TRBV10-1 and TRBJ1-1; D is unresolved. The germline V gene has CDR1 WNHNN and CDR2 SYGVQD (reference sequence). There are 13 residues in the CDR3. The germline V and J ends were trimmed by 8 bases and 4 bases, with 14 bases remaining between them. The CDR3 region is CASGPSGSTEAFF. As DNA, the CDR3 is TGCGCCAGCGGCCCCTCAGGCTCCACTGAAGCTTTCTTT.

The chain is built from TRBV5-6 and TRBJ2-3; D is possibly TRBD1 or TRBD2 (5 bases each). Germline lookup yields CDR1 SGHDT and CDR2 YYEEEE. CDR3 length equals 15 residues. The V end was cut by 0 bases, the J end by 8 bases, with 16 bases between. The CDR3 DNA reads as TGTGCCAGCAGCTTGGCCATAGGGAGTGGGGGTACGCAGTATTTT. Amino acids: CASSLAIGSGGTQYF.

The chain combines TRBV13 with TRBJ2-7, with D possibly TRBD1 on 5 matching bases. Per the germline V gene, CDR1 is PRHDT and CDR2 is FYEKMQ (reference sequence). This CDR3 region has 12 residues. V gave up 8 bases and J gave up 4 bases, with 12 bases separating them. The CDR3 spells CASSRQGYEQYF. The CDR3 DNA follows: TGTGCCAGCTCTAGGCAGGGTTACGAGCAGTACTTC.

For the CDR3, the DNA is TGTGCCAGCAGCTTGGTGACAGGGGGCGCAGGGACCCAGTACTTC. Its protein product is CASSLVTGGAGTQYF. The chain uses TRBV5-4 and TRBJ2-5; TRBD1 matches 10 bases. V gave up 0 bases and J gave up 7 bases; unmatched junction bases: 6. This CDR3 region has 15 residues. The germline CDR1 and CDR2 sequences are SGHNT and YYREEE (reference sequence).

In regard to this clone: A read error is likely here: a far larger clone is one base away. CDR3 nucleotide sequence: TGTGCCTGGAGTCTCGGACCAAACACCGGGGAGCTGGTTTTT. Translation gives CAWSLGPNTGELVF. The chain recombines TRBV30 with TRBJ2-2; possible D gene TRBD2, 5 bases. Germline V lookup: CDR1 GTSNPN, CDR2 SVGIG (reference sequence). This CDR3 is built from 14 residues.

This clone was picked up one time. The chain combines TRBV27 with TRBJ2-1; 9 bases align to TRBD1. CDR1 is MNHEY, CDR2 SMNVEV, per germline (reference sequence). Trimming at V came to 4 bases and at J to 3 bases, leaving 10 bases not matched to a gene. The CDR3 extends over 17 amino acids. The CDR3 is CASSSLRGTGFYNEQFF. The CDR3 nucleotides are TGTGCCAGCAGTTCCCTTCGCGGGACAGGGTTCTACAATGAGCAGTTCTTC.

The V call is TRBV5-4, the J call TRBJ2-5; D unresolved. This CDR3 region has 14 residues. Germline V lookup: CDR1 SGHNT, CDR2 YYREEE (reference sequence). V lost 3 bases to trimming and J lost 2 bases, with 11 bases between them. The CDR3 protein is CASSSPTLQETQYF. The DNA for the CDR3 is TGTGCCAGCAGCTCGCCGACCCTACAAGAGACCCAGTACTTC.

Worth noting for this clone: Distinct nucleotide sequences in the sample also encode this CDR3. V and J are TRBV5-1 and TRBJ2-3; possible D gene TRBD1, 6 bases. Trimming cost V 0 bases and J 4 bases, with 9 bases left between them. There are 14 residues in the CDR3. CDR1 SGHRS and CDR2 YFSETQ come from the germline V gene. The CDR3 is CASSLAQGADTQYF. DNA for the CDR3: TGCGCCAGCAGCTTGGCACAGGGCGCAGATACGCAGTATTTT.

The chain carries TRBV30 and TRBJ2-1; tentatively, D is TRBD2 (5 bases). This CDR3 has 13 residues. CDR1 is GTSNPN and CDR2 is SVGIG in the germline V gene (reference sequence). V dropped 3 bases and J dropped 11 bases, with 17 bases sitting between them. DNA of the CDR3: TGTGCCTGGAGCGGAAGTAACGGGGTGAAGCAGTTCTTC. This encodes CAWSGSNGVKQFF.

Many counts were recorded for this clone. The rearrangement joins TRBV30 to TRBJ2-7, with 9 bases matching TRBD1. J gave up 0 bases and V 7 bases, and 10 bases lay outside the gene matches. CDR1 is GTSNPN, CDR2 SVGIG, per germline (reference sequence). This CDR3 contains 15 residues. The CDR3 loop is CALIQGALSSYEQYF. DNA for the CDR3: TGTGCCTTAATACAGGGGGCCCTGAGCTCCTACGAGCAGTACTTC.

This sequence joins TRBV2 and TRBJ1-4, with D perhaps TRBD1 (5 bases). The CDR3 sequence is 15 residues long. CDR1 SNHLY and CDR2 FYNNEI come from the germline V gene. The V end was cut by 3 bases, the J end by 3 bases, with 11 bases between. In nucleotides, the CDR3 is TGTGCCAGCAGTGACGTCGGGACCTCTAATGAAAAACTGTTTTTT. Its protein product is CASSDVGTSNEKLFF.

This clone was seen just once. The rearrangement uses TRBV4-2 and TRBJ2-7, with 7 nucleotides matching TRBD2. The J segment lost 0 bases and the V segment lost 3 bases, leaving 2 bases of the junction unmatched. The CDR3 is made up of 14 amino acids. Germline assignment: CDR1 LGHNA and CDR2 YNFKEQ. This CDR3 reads CASSQASGSYEQYF. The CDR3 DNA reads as TGTGCCAGCAGCCAGGCTAGCGGCTCCTACGAGCAGTACTTC.

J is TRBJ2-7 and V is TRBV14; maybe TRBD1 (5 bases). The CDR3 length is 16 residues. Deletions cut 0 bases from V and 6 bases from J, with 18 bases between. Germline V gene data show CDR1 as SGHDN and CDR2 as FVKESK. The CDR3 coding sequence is TGTGCCAGCAGCCAAGACAGGGAAGTATCCGAAGTCGAGCAGTACTTC. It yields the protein CASSQDREVSEVEQYF.

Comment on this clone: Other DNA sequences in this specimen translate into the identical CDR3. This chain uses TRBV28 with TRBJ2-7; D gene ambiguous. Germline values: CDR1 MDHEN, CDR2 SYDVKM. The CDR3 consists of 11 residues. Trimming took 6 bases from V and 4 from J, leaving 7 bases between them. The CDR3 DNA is TGTGCCAGCAGCTCCGGGTACGAGCAGTACTTC. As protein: CASSSGYEQYF.

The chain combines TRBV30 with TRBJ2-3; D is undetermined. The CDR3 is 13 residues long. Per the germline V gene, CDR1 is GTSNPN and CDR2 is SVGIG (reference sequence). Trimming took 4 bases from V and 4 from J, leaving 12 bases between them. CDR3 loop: CAWTAFVSDTQYF. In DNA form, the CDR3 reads TGTGCCTGGACGGCGTTCGTCTCAGATACGCAGTATTTT.

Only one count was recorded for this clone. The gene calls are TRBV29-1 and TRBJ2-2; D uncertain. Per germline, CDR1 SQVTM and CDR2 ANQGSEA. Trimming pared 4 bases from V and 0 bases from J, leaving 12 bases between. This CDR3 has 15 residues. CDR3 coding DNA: TGCAGCGTTGGGATTTGGCCTACGAACACCGGGGAGCTGTTTTTT. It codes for CSVGIWPTNTGELFF.

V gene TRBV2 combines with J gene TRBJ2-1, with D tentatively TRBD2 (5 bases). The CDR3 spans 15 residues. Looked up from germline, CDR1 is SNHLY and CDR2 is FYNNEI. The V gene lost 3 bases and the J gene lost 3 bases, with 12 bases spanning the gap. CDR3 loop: CASSDSDYLYNEQFF. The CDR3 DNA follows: TGTGCCAGCAGTGACTCCGACTACCTCTACAATGAGCAGTTCTTC.

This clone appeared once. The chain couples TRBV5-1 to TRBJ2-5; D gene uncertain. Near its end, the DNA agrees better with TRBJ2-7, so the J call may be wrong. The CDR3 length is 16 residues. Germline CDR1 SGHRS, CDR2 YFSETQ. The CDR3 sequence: CASSRDIQQSSYEQYF. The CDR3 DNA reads TGCGCCAGCAGCCGAGACATACAGCAAAGCTCCTACGAGCAGTACTTC.

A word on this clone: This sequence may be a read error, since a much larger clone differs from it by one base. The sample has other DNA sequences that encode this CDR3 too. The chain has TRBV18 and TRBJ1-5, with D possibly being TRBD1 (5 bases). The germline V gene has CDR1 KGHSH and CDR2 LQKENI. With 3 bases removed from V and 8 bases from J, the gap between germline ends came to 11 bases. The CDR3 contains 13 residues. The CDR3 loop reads CASSPRPGEPQHF. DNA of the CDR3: TGTGCCAGCTCACCGCGTCCGGGGGAGCCCCAGCATTTT.